These T cell receptor beta chains were read from a single sample in a study of molecular identifiers for immune sequencing clone quantification. In TCRdb, the PCR reads were re-called with MiXCR into one record per CDR3 protein. The sample lists tens of thousands of distinct CDR3 sequences, 15% to 20% occurring once. The material sequenced was naive CD8+ T cells from blood, with Jurkat cell RNA spiked in. Receptor source: a human donor in good health. Some libraries in this study had Jurkat cell RNA spiked in. CDR3s include the opening cysteine and the closing phenylalanine or tryptophan. The order of the fields is J gene, clone size, V gene, D gene, CDR3 protein, CDR3 DNA. D genes are given only for firm matches. The size of a clone is reported for some rows only, either as once, few or many, or as a class for expanded clones.

>TRBJ2-3|many|TRBV5-4|NA
CASSLALSTDTQYF
TGTGCCAGCAGCTTGGCCCTGAGCACAGATACGCAGTATTTT
>TRBJ2-7|many|TRBV29-1|NA
CSVVDSSYEQYF
TGCAGCGTTGTGGACAGCTCCTACGAGCAGTACTTC
>TRBJ2-3|many|TRBV4-3|NA
CASSQDEGGLTDTQYF
TGCGCCAGCAGCCAAGATGAGGGGGGGCTCACAGATACGCAGTATTTT
>TRBJ2-1|NA|TRBV11-2|NA
CASSPPAGIGSYNEQFF
TGTGCCAGCAGCCCCCCAGCGGGTATTGGGTCCTACAATGAGCAGTTCTTC
>TRBJ2-1|many|TRBV7-9|TRBD2
CASSPALAGINEQFF
TGTGCCAGCAGCCCAGCACTAGCGGGAATCAATGAGCAGTTCTTC
>TRBJ2-6|many|TRBV11-2|NA
CASSRFAQGRRTGANVLTF
TGTGCCAGCAGCCGATTTGCCCAGGGGCGTAGGACTGGGGCCAACGTCCTGACTTTC
>TRBJ2-2|many|TRBV7-2|TRBD2
CASSLLAGAVGELFF
TGTGCCAGCAGCTTACTAGCGGGAGCGGTCGGGGAGCTGTTTTTT
>TRBJ2-5|many|TRBV7-6|TRBD2
CASSLVLAGVSETQYF
TGTGCCAGCAGCTTAGTTCTAGCGGGAGTCTCGGAGACCCAGTACTTC
>TRBJ2-7|few|TRBV2|TRBD1
CASIRRDRGPEQYF
TGTGCCAGCATTAGAAGGGACAGGGGGCCCGAGCAGTACTTC
>TRBJ2-5|many|TRBV4-2|TRBD1
CASSPAPGTVYQETQYF
TGTGCCAGCAGCCCCGCCCCCGGGACAGTGTACCAAGAGACCCAGTACTTC
>TRBJ2-7|many|TRBV19|NA
CASNSGIGYEQYF
TGTGCCAGTAATTCCGGGATCGGGTACGAGCAGTACTTC
>TRBJ2-1|many|TRBV14|TRBD1
CASSGWDSSYNEQFF
TGTGCCAGCAGCGGCTGGGACAGCTCCTACAATGAGCAGTTCTTC
>TRBJ1-1|many|TRBV7-9|NA
CASTVNRDTEAFF
TGTGCCAGCACCGTAAACAGAGACACTGAAGCTTTCTTT
>TRBJ2-3|many|TRBV20-1|TRBD2
CSAPLTSGSTDTQYF
TGCAGTGCCCCGTTAACTAGCGGGAGTACAGATACGCAGTATTTT
>TRBJ2-3|many|TRBV20-1|TRBD2
CSAREMQTSGPTDTQYF
TGCAGTGCTAGAGAGATGCAAACTAGCGGACCCACAGATACGCAGTATTTT
>TRBJ1-2|NA|TRBV4-1|NA
CASSPTQGNYGHTF
TGCGCCAGCAGCCCAACACAGGGAAACTATGGCCACACCTTC
>TRBJ2-1|NA|TRBV6-5|TRBD2
CASTMGLAGDNEQFF
TGTGCCAGCACTATGGGACTAGCGGGAGACAATGAGCAGTTCTTC
>TRBJ2-3|many|TRBV4-2|NA
CASSQGVVRGSTDTQYF
TGTGCCAGCAGCCAAGGAGTCGTTCGGGGGAGCACAGATACGCAGTATTTT
>TRBJ2-7|many|TRBV11-2|TRBD2
CASSYAGLASYEQYF
TGTGCCAGCAGTTACGCGGGACTAGCGTCCTACGAGCAGTACTTC
>TRBJ2-3|many|TRBV28|NA
CASRPWGVGDTQYF
TGTGCCAGCAGGCCTTGGGGGGTTGGAGATACGCAGTATTTT
>TRBJ2-3|many|TRBV6-2/TRBV6-3|TRBD2
CASSFGSGRSTDTQYF
TGTGCCAGCAGTTTTGGTAGCGGGAGAAGCACAGATACGCAGTATTTT
>TRBJ2-3|many|TRBV27|TRBD2
CASSSGTSGRVSTDTQYF
TGTGCCAGCAGTTCCGGGACTAGCGGGAGGGTTAGCACAGATACGCAGTATTTT
>TRBJ2-7|many|TRBV27|TRBD2
CASSPSSGPYEQYF
TGTGCCAGCAGCCCTTCTAGCGGACCTTACGAGCAGTACTTC
>TRBJ1-2|many|TRBV7-2|NA
CASSLVDRSNYGYTF
TGTGCCAGCAGCTTAGTGGACCGATCTAACTATGGCTACACCTTC
>TRBJ2-3|many|TRBV29-1|TRBD2
CSVEPDTSGNTDTQYF
TGCAGCGTTGAGCCCGACACTAGCGGTAACACAGATACGCAGTATTTT
>TRBJ2-7|NA|TRBV28|NA
CASSLSRTDNSYEQYF
TGTGCCAGCAGTCTGTCCAGGACTGACAACTCCTACGAGCAGTACTTC
>TRBJ2-5|many|TRBV9|NA
CASSVPYQETQYF
TGTGCCAGCAGCGTCCCGTACCAAGAGACCCAGTACTTC
>TRBJ2-7|many|TRBV19|TRBD2
CASMRREGLEQYF
TGTGCCAGTATGCGACGGGAGGGCCTCGAGCAGTACTTC
>TRBJ2-2|NA|TRBV7-9|NA
CASSSDLGKNTGELFF
TGTGCCAGCAGCTCAGACCTGGGGAAGAACACCGGGGAGCTGTTTTTT
>TRBJ1-1|many|TRBV28|NA
CASSIRLIPSNTEAFF
TGTGCCAGCAGCATAAGACTTATTCCTTCGAACACTGAAGCTTTCTTT
>TRBJ1-1|many|TRBV5-6|TRBD1
CASSWGTGLTEAFF
TGTGCCAGCAGCTGGGGGACAGGTTTAACTGAAGCTTTCTTT
>TRBJ2-2|many|TRBV4-1|NA
CASSQGVPTGELFF
TGCGCCAGCAGCCAGGGGGTCCCCACCGGGGAGCTGTTTTTT
>TRBJ2-7|few|TRBV7-9|TRBD1
CASRREGAMATEQYF
TGTGCCAGCAGGCGAGAGGGGGCTATGGCAACCGAGCAGTACTTC
>TRBJ2-1|many|TRBV7-9|TRBD2
CASSPIAGALYNEQFF
TGTGCCAGCAGCCCCATAGCGGGAGCCCTCTACAATGAGCAGTTCTTC
>TRBJ2-1|many|TRBV4-3|NA
CASSQDEVGAEQFF
TGCGCCAGCAGCCAAGATGAAGTCGGCGCGGAGCAGTTCTTC
>TRBJ1-1|once|TRBV12-3/TRBV12-4|TRBD1
CASSFVTGDMTEAFF
TGTGCCAGCAGTTTCGTGACAGGGGATATGACTGAAGCTTTCTTT
>TRBJ2-1|NA|TRBV11-1|TRBD2
CASCPTSGSHNEQFF
TGTGCCAGCTGCCCGACTAGCGGGAGTCACAATGAGCAGTTCTTC
>TRBJ2-3|many|TRBV6-5|TRBD2
CASSYGEGRTEDTQYF
TGTGCCAGCAGTTACGGGGAGGGGAGAACCGAAGATACGCAGTATTTT
>TRBJ2-6|many|TRBV2|NA
CASLTFPGANVLTF
TGTGCCAGCCTGACTTTCCCTGGGGCCAACGTCCTGACTTTC
>TRBJ2-3|many|TRBV7-3|TRBD2
CASSIVAGSTDTQYF
TGTGCCAGCAGCATCGTAGCGGGGAGCACAGATACGCAGTATTTT